The rows below give T cell receptor beta chains drawn from one sample of a study of beta chain features in type 1 diabetes. The protocol was immunoSEQ multiplex PCR, while the TCRdb copy is restricted to in-frame clones and leaves out a portion. The sample has roughly 150,000 clones; roughly 60% are singletons. Sequenced material: naive CD4+ T cells from blood. Every receptor here comes from a man aged 25-40 years with type 1 diabetes. The CDR3 runs from the conserved cysteine through the conserved F or W. The D gene is left open where the match is weak. The size of a clone is reported for some rows only, either as once, few or many, or as a class for expanded clones.

d_call,j_call,v_call,cdr3_length,clone_size,cdr3_aa,cdr3_nt
.,TRBJ2-4,TRBV7-2,12,.,CASSYGKNIQYF,TGTGCCAGCAGTTATGGCAAAAACATTCAGTACTTC
.,TRBJ2-7,TRBV29-1,13,.,CSVERQGTYEQYF,TGCAGCGTTGAACGGCAGGGCACCTACGAGCAGTACTTC
TRBD2,TRBJ2-5,TRBV7-2,14,.,CASSLFGEGETQYF,TGTGCCAGCAGCTTATTCGGGGAGGGGGAGACCCAGTACTTC
.,TRBJ1-5,TRBV7-2,11,.,CASRGEGSLHF,TGTGCCAGCAGAGGGGAGGGTTCGTTGCATTTT
.,TRBJ2-7,TRBV7-2,14,.,CASRSPAGSYEQYF,TGTGCCAGCAGATCACCAGCTGGCTCCTACGAGCAGTACTTC
TRBD1,TRBJ1-1,TRBV9,15,.,CASSVEGQGEDEAFF,TGTGCCAGCAGCGTCGAAGGACAGGGAGAGGATGAAGCTTTCTTT
TRBD1,TRBJ2-5,TRBV5-1,13,.,CASSKDRSETQYF,TGCGCCAGCAGTAAGGACAGGAGTGAGACCCAGTACTTC
.,TRBJ2-7,TRBV30,14,.,CAWSVPAGLYEQYF,TGTGCCTGGAGTGTCCCCGCAGGGCTCTACGAGCAGTACTTC
TRBD1,TRBJ2-7,TRBV7-9,13,.,CASSLATGAEQYF,TGTGCCAGCAGCTTAGCAACAGGGGCCGAGCAGTACTTC
.,TRBJ2-5,TRBV30,12,.,CAWTRTTGTQYF,TGTGCCTGGACCCGGACTACGGGGACCCAGTACTTC
.,TRBJ1-1,TRBV25-1,12,.,CASRDSQKQAFF,TGTGCCAGCAGAGATTCACAGAAGCAAGCTTTCTTT
TRBD2,TRBJ2-7,TRBV28,14,.,CASSFGTTLYEQYF,TGTGCCAGCAGTTTCGGGACTACCCTCTACGAGCAGTACTTC
TRBD1,TRBJ2-3,TRBV9,14,.,CASRPTGGTDTQYF,TGTGCCAGCAGACCGACAGGGGGCACAGATACGCAGTATTTT
.,TRBJ2-7,TRBV2,13,.,CASSEEAASSQYF,TGTGCCAGCAGCGAGGAGGCTGCGAGCTCACAGTACTTC
.,TRBJ2-7,TRBV7-2,13,.,CASSSTSGYEQYF,TGTGCCAGCAGCTCTACCAGCGGTTACGAGCAGTACTTC
.,TRBJ2-5,TRBV7-2,13,.,CASSFNRQETQYF,TGTGCCAGCAGCTTTAACAGACAAGAGACCCAGTACTTC
TRBD1,TRBJ2-7,TRBV11-2,14,once,CASSSSTGGSEQYF,TGTGCCAGCAGCTCATCGACAGGGGGCTCCGAGCAGTACTTC
.,TRBJ1-2,TRBV29-1,12,.,CSVGPGHEGYTF,TGCAGCGTTGGCCCGGGACACGAAGGCTACACCTTC
TRBD1,TRBJ2-5,TRBV28,14,.,CASTELQGMETQYF,TGTGCCAGCACCGAATTACAGGGGATGGAGACCCAGTACTTC
.,TRBJ1-1,TRBV7-2,15,.,CASSLVRVGNTEAFF,TGTGCCAGCAGCTTAGTTCGGGTGGGGAACACTGAAGCTTTCTTT
.,TRBJ2-1,TRBV30,15,few,CAWSVTWGVYNEQFF,TGTGCCTGGAGTGTTACGTGGGGGGTGTACAATGAGCAGTTCTTC
.,TRBJ1-4,TRBV4-1,16,.,CASSQGSLGPNEKLFF,TGCGCCAGCAGCCAAGGCTCGTTGGGGCCTAATGAAAAACTGTTTTTT
.,TRBJ2-7,TRBV18,12,.,CASSGTNYEQYF,TGTGCCAGCTCTGGGACGAACTACGAGCAGTACTTC
.,TRBJ2-7,TRBV5-1,12,once,CASSLEGYEQYF,TGCGCCAGCAGCTTGGAGGGCTACGAGCAGTACTTC
TRBD1,TRBJ1-4,TRBV29-1,16,.,CSVEDEGTGGNEKLFF,TGCAGCGTTGAAGACGAAGGGACAGGGGGAAATGAAAAACTGTTTTTT
TRBD1,TRBJ2-1,TRBV29-1,13,.,CSVGGQGNNEQFF,TGCAGCGTTGGGGGACAGGGGAACAATGAGCAGTTCTTC
.,TRBJ1-2,TRBV29-1,13,once,CSVEDRSGKGYTF,TGCAGCGTTGAAGATCGGTCGGGGAAGGGCTACACCTTC
TRBD1,TRBJ1-3,TRBV15,15,.,CATSSRTGGGNTIYF,TGTGCCACCAGCAGCCGGACAGGGGGAGGAAACACCATATATTTT
.,TRBJ1-2,TRBV20-1,11,.,CSAYGRYGYTF,TGCAGTGCCTACGGACGCTATGGCTACACCTTC